This TCR beta chain appears in the sequencing data of a study of molecular identifiers for immune sequencing clone quantification. About the research overall: Four portions were sequenced after RNA from approximately 20,000 or 98,000 naive CD8 cells was split five ways in replicates.

Whole-study findings and limits: The study found clones above 20 RNA copies held over 98% of effector molecules and under 1% in naive cells.

CDR1 is MGHDK, CDR2 SYGVNS, per germline. The CDR3 spans 12 residues. On this clonotype itself: The antigen is not known. This may arise from a read error, as a much more abundant clone is one base away.

With listed TCR primers and previously described methods, bulk TCR libraries were prepared. TCRdb re-derived calls from the PCR reads in MiXCR, one entry per CDR3 protein. In the table there are about 510,000 distinct CDR3 sequences, about 22% of which are singletons. This TCR was sampled from a human donor in good health. Some libraries in this study had Jurkat cell RNA spiked in. The rearrangement uses TRBV25-1 and TRBJ2-1; weak D call: TRBD2 (7 bases). Material: naive CD8+ T cells from blood, with Jurkat cell RNA spiked in. This sample's subset: FACS-sorted CD8+CD4-CCR7+CD45RA+ naive T cells. The CDR3 region is CAMGGGFHEQFF. The CDR3, as DNA: TGTGCGATGGGAGGGGGGTTTCATGAGCAGTTCTTC. Full variable domain (remainder filled in from reference TRBV25-1 and TRBJ2-1): EADIYQTPRYLVIGTGKKITLECSQTMGHDKMYWYQQDPGMELHLIHYSYGVNSTEKGDLSSESTVSRIRTEHFPLTLESARPSHTSQYLCAMGGGFHEQFFGPGTRLTVL.